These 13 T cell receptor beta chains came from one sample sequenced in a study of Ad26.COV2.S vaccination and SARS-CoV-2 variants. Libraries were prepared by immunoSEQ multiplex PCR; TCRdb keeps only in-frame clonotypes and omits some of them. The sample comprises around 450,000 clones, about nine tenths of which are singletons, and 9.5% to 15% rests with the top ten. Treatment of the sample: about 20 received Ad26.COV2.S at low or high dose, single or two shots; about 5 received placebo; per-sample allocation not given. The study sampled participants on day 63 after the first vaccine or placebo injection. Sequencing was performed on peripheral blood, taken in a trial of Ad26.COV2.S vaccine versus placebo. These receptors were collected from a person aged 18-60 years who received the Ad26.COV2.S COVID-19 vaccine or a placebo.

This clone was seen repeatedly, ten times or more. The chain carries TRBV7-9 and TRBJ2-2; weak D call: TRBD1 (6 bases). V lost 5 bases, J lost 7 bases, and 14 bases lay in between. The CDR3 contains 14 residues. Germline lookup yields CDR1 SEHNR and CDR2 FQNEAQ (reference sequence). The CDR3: CASSAQGFGGELFF. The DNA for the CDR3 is TGTGCCAGCAGCGCACAGGGATTCGGCGGGGAGCTGTTTTTT.

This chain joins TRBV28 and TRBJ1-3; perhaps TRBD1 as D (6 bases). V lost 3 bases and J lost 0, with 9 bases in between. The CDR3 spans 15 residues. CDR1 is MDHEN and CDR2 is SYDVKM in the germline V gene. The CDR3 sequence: CASSLAGASGNTIYF. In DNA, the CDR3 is TGTGCCAGCAGTTTGGCAGGGGCCTCTGGAAACACCATATATTTT.

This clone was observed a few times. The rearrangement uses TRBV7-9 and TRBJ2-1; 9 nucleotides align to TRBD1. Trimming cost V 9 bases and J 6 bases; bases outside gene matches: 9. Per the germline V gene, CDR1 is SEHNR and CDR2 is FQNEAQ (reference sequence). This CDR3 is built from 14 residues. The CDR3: CASLLRDRVNEQFF. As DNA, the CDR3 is TGTGCCAGTCTACTAAGGGACAGGGTCAATGAGCAGTTCTTC.

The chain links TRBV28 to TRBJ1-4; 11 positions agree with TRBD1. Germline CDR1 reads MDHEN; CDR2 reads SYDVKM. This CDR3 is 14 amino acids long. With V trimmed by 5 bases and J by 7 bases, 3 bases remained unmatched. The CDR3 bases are TGTGCCAGCAGTGGGGGACAGGGGGTTGAAAAACTGTTTTTT. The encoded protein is CASSGGQGVEKLFF.

The CDR3 DNA reads TGTGCCTGGAGGGCGACGGGGATCACTGAAGCTTTCTTT. It is translated as CAWRATGITEAFF. V is TRBV30 and J is TRBJ1-1; D is ambiguous. The CDR3 covers 13 residues. Germline V gives CDR1 GTSNPN, CDR2 SVGIG (reference sequence). V lost 3 bases and J lost 4, with 12 bases in between.

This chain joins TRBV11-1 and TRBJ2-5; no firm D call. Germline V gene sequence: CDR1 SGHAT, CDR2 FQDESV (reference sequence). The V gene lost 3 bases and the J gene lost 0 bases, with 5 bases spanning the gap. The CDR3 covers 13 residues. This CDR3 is CASSFGYQETQYF. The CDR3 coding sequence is TGTGCCAGCAGCTTTGGTTACCAAGAGACCCAGTACTTC.

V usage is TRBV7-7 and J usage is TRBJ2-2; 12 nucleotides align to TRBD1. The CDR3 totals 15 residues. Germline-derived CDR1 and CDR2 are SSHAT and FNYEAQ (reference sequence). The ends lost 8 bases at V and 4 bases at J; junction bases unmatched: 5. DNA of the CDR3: TGTGCCAGCCGGGACAGGGGGCGTCTCACCGGGGAGCTGTTTTTT. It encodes CASRDRGRLTGELFF. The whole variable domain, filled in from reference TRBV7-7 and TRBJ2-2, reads GAGVSQSPRYKVTKRGQDVTLRCDPISSHATLYWYQQALGQGPEFLTYFNYEAQPDKSGLPSDRFSAERPEGSISTLTIQRTEQRDSAMYRCASRDRGRLTGELFFGEGSRLTVL.

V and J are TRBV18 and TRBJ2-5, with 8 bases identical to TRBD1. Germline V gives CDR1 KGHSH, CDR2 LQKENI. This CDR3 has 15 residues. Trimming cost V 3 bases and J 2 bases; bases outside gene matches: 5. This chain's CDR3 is CASSPGTGPQETQYF. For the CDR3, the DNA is TGTGCCAGCTCACCGGGGACAGGCCCGCAAGAGACCCAGTACTTC.

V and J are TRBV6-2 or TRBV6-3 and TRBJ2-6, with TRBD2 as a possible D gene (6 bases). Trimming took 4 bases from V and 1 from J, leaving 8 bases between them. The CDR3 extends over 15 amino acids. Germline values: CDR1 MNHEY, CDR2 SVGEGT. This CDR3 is CASSSGGSGANVLTF. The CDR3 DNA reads TGTGCCAGCAGTTCCGGAGGGTCTGGGGCCAACGTCCTGACTTTC.

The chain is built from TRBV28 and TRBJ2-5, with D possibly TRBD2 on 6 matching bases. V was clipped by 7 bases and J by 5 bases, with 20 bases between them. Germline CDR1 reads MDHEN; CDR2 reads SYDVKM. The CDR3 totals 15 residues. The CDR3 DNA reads TGTGCCAGCACCCCTCCCGGGACTTCTAGGGAGACCCAGTACTTC. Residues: CASTPPGTSRETQYF.

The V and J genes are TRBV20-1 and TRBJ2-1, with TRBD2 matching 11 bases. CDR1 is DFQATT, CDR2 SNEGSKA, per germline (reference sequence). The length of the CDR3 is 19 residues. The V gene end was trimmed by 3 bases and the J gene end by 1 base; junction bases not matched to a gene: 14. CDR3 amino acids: CSASGVTSGVWGSYNEQFF. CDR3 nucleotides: TGCAGTGCTAGTGGAGTGACTAGCGGGGTTTGGGGTTCCTACAATGAGCAGTTCTTC.

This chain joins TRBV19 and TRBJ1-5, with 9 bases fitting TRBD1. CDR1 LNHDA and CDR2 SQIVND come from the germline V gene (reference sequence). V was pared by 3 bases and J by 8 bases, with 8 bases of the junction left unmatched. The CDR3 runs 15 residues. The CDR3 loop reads CASSISGDRAEPQHF. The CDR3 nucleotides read TGTGCCAGTAGTATTAGTGGGGACAGGGCGGAGCCCCAGCATTTT.

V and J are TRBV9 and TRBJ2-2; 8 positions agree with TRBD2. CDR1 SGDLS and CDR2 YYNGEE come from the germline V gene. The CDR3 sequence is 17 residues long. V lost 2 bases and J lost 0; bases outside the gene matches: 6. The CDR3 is CASSVPSGLANTGELFF. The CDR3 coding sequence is TGTGCCAGCAGCGTGCCATCGGGACTAGCGAACACCGGGGAGCTGTTTTTT.